Listed here is a single T cell receptor (beta chain). Its antigen is unknown. TCRdb itself ran the 5' RACE reads through MiXCR, one entry per CDR3 protein. The table shows over 300,000 distinct CDR3 sequences, with 20% occurring only once. Germline assignment: CDR1 DFQATT and CDR2 SNEGSKA (reference sequence). The CDR3 covers 12 residues. V was clipped by 8 bases and J by 3 bases, with 13 bases between them. The sample is drawn from a study of T-cell memory formation after mild COVID-19. Across the whole study: Most TCR clusters belonged to a single donor. General observations from the study: CD4+ bias marked clones expanding day 15 to 37, unlike balanced contracting clones.

The chain couples TRBV20-1 to TRBJ2-5, with unresolved D. This TCR was sampled from a man between 18 and 29 years old who had mild COVID-19 (a few samples of this study predate the infection). Cell type and time point are not known. Sequenced: PBMCs or a T cell subset sorted from them (not recorded which). As DNA, the CDR3 is TGCAGTCCCCTGGGTGGGAAAGAGACCCAGTACTTC. Translating it yields CSPLGGKETQYF.